The 16 T cell receptor beta chains listed next were all sequenced from one sample in a study of CD8+ T cells in alopecia areata. Once RNA had been extracted, it was reverse transcribed into cDNA to act as the sequencing template. Sequenced by immunoSEQ multiplex PCR; TCRdb stores in-frame clones only, minus some. The sample contains under 200,000 clones, about 60% of which appear only once. Stated treatment: oral pan-JAK inhibitor, 5-10 mg twice daily. The sequenced sample was CD4+ T cells sorted from blood, obtained at week 24, from a patient treated with tofacitinib. Receptors originate from a human donor with alopecia areata.

The V and J genes are TRBV29-1 and TRBJ1-1; 8 bases fit TRBD1. This CDR3 comprises 10 residues. Germline values: CDR1 SQVTM, CDR2 ANQGSEA. Trimming took 6 bases from V and 9 from J; bases not matched to a gene: 3. CDR3 DNA: TGCAGCGTAGGACAGGGTCAAGCTTTCTTT. It encodes CSVGQGQAFF.

V usage is TRBV29-1 and J usage is TRBJ2-2, with a possible D match to TRBD1 (6 bases). CDR3 length: 14 residues. CDR1 SQVTM and CDR2 ANQGSEA come from the germline V gene. CDR3 nucleotide sequence: TGCAGTATCAAGGGACACACGAACACCGGGGAGCTGTTTTTT. Amino acids: CSIKGHTNTGELFF.

The chain couples TRBV10-3 to TRBJ2-7; D possibly corresponds to TRBD1 (7 bases). The length of the CDR3 is 13 residues. V was trimmed by 8 bases and J by 4 bases, leaving 15 bases between them. CDR1 ENHRY and CDR2 SYGVKD come from the germline V gene. The CDR3, as DNA: TGTGCCATCGGAGGGACAGAGAAGTACGAGCAGTACTTC. It yields the protein CAIGGTEKYEQYF.

CDR3 sequence: CASSDSGSYEQYF. For the CDR3, the DNA is TGTGCCAGCAGTGACTCTGGGTCCTACGAGCAGTACTTC. This chain joins TRBV2 and TRBJ2-7; D uncertain. V lost 3 bases, J lost 1 base, and 7 bases lay in between. There are 13 residues in the CDR3. Germline CDR1 reads SNHLY; CDR2 reads FYNNEI.

This clone was seen a few times. The CDR3 DNA reads TGCAGCGGCATGGGACAGGGGAATTACGAGCAGTACTTC. Translated, it gives CSGMGQGNYEQYF. The V gene is TRBV29-1, the J gene TRBJ2-7; TRBD1 matches 10 bases. The V and J ends lost 7 bases and 4 bases, in that order; junction bases with no gene match: 7. This CDR3 comprises 13 residues. Looked up from germline, CDR1 is SQVTM and CDR2 is ANQGSEA.

The CDR3 here is CASSGQTVGNEKLFF. CDR3 coding DNA: TGCGCCAGCAGCGGCCAGACAGTCGGCAATGAAAAACTGTTTTTT. The rearrangement joins TRBV5-1 to TRBJ1-4; tentative D call: TRBD1 (5 bases). CDR3 size: 15 residues. V was clipped by 4 bases and J by 5 bases, with 15 bases between them. From germline, CDR1 is SGHRS and CDR2 YFSETQ.

The chain carries TRBV30 and TRBJ2-5; D is perhaps TRBD2 (5 bases). Trimming removed 3 bases at V and 2 bases at J, with 10 bases between. Germline V lookup: CDR1 GTSNPN, CDR2 SVGIG (reference sequence). CDR3 size: 13 residues. This CDR3 is CAWREAWQETQYF. The DNA for the CDR3 is TGTGCCTGGAGGGAGGCCTGGCAAGAGACCCAGTACTTC. The complete variable domain, with remaining parts taken from reference TRBV30 and TRBJ2-5, reads SQTIHQWPATLVQPVGSPLSLECTVEGTSNPNLYWYRQAAGRGLQLLFYSVGIGQISSEVPQNLSASRPQDRQFILSSKKLLLSDSGFYLCAWREAWQETQYFGPGTRLLVL.

This chain connects TRBV29-1 to TRBJ2-3; D is perhaps TRBD1 (5 bases). The CDR3 is made up of 14 amino acids. Per germline, CDR1 SQVTM and CDR2 ANQGSEA. The V gene lost 1 base and the J gene lost 2 bases, with 10 bases spanning the gap. CDR3 sequence reads: CSVEGRQLTDTQYF. The CDR3 coding sequence is TGCAGCGTTGAAGGGCGACAGCTCACAGATACGCAGTATTTT.

The DNA for the CDR3 is TGCAGCGCGGGACTACGGAAGGCAGATACGCAGTATTTT. It is translated as CSAGLRKADTQYF. This chain joins TRBV29-1 and TRBJ2-3; 7 bases are a match to TRBD2. CDR1 is SQVTM, CDR2 ANQGSEA, per germline. The CDR3 contains 13 residues. The trim removed 7 bases at V and 4 bases at J, leaving 8 bases unmatched.

This clone was observed a handful of times. This chain links TRBV15 with TRBJ1-5; no definite D call. V was clipped by 1 base and J by 2 bases, with 12 bases between them. The CDR3 has 16 amino acids. From germline, CDR1 is LNHNV and CDR2 YYDKDF (reference sequence). The CDR3 DNA sequence: TGTGCCACCAGCAGAGTTATGGTGAGGGGCAATCAGCCCCAGCATTTT. Its translation: CATSRVMVRGNQPQHF.

V is TRBV2 and J is TRBJ2-7; D may correspond to TRBD1 or TRBD2 (5 bases each). The CDR3 spans 14 residues. Germline V gene lookup returns CDR1 SNHLY and CDR2 FYNNEI. Trimming shortened V by 4 bases and J by 3 bases, and 13 bases separated the two germline ends. Written as DNA, the CDR3 is TGTGCCAGCAGTGCACCGGGACGTCACTACGAGCAGTACTTC. Its protein product is CASSAPGRHYEQYF.

The chain is built from TRBV25-1 and TRBJ1-5; 8 nucleotides agree with TRBD1. The CDR3 loop spans 12 amino acids. Germline V gene sequence: CDR1 MGHDK, CDR2 SYGVNS. The ends lost 5 bases at V and 11 bases at J; junction bases unmatched: 5. The CDR3 DNA reads as TGTGCCAGCAGTTCTAACAGGGGGACCCAGCATTTT. Its translation is CASSSNRGTQHF. The full variable domain, rest sourced from reference TRBV25-1 and TRBJ1-5, is EADIYQTPRYLVIGTGKKITLECSQTMGHDKMYWYQQDPGMELHLIHYSYGVNSTEKGDLSSESTVSRIRTEHFPLTLESARPSHTSQYLCASSSNRGTQHFGDGTRLSIL.

The chain links TRBV27 to TRBJ1-2; D is perhaps TRBD1 (5 bases). The V end was cut by 0 bases, the J end by 4 bases, with 9 bases between. The CDR3 runs to 14 residues. Germline V gene data show CDR1 as MNHEY and CDR2 as SMNVEV (reference sequence). CDR3 region: CASSLSSGTYGYTF. The CDR3 DNA reads TGTGCCAGCAGTTTATCGAGTGGGACCTATGGCTACACCTTC.

The J gene is TRBJ2-7, the V gene TRBV4-1, with D maybe TRBD1 (6 bases). The CDR3 runs to 14 residues. The germline V gene has CDR1 MGHRA and CDR2 YSYEKL. Deletions cut 0 bases from V and 4 bases from J, with 10 bases between. The CDR3 loop reads CASSQDKGVYEQYF. The CDR3 coding sequence is TGCGCCAGCAGCCAAGATAAGGGGGTTTACGAGCAGTACTTC.

This clone was detected only a few times. The chain couples TRBV12-5 to TRBJ1-5, with 9 bases identical to TRBD1. Germline CDR1 is LGHNT and CDR2 is FRNRAP. The V segment lost 5 bases and the J segment 4 bases; nucleotides outside the gene matches: 6. This CDR3 has 15 residues. CDR3: CASGAGTGQNQPQHF. The CDR3 DNA follows: TGTGCTAGTGGTGCCGGGACAGGGCAGAATCAGCCCCAGCATTTT.

This chain links TRBV29-1 with TRBJ2-1; D unclear. The CDR3 spans 13 residues. V lost 4 bases to trimming and J lost 0 bases, with 7 bases between them. Germline CDR1 is SQVTM and CDR2 is ANQGSEA. The CDR3 region is CSVGGSSYNEQFF. As DNA, the CDR3 is TGCAGCGTTGGGGGAAGCTCCTACAATGAGCAGTTCTTC.